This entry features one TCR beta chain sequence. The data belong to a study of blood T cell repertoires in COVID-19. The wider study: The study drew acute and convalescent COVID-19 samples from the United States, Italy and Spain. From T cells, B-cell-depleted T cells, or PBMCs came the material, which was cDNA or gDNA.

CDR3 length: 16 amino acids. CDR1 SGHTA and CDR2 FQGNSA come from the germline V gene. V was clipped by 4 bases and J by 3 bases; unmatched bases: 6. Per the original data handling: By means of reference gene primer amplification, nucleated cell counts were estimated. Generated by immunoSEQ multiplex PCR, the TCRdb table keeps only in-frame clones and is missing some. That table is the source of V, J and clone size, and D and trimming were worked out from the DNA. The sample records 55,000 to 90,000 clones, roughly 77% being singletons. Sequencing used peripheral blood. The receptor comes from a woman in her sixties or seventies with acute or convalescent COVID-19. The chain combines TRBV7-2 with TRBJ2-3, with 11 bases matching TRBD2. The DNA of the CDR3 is TGTGCCAGCAGCTCAAACCTAGCGGGGGGAACAGATACGCAGTATTTT. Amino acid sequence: CASSSNLAGGTDTQYF.